Below, 31 T cell receptor beta chains from the same sample are listed, as sequenced in a study of blood T cells in healthy people across ages. A sample-barcoded 5' primer and a J-beta primer mix were used in a second PCR of roughly 7 to 12 cycles. TCRdb re-called the 5' RACE reads through MiXCR, storing one row per CDR3 protein. The sample consists of roughly 1.6 million distinct CDR3 sequences, almost 35% of them appearing once. What was sequenced was blood. These receptor sequences come from a woman aged 30 to 39 in good health.

The count of this clonotype is one. V usage is TRBV25-1 and J usage is TRBJ1-2, with TRBD1 matching 10 bases. The V segment lost 4 bases and the J segment 0 bases; nucleotides outside the gene matches: 11. The germline gives CDR1 MGHDK, CDR2 SYGVNS. This CDR3 contains 18 residues. The CDR3 loop is CASSAPGQGREANYGYTF. DNA for the CDR3: TGTGCCAGCAGTGCCCCGGGACAGGGGAGAGAAGCTAACTATGGCTACACCTTC.

V gene TRBV5-1 combines with J gene TRBJ2-7; D call uncertain. The CDR3 spans 14 residues. The ends were cut back, 4 bases at V and 5 bases at J, with 16 bases in the middle. The germline gives CDR1 SGHRS, CDR2 YFSETQ. The DNA of the CDR3 is TGCGCCAGCAGCCCGCGAGACTCCCGGGACGAGCAGTACTTC. This sequence encodes CASSPRDSRDEQYF.

The rearrangement uses TRBV20-1 and TRBJ2-1; D unresolved. The CDR3 spans 13 residues. The V end lost 1 base, the J end lost 8 bases, and 12 bases lay between the germline ends. CDR1 and CDR2 from the germline V gene are DFQATT and SNEGSKA (reference sequence). The CDR3 spells CSARVPLFDEQFF. CDR3 coding DNA: TGCAGTGCTAGAGTTCCTTTATTCGATGAGCAGTTCTTC.

To note about this clonotype: A much larger clone lies a single base off, so this may be a read error. The genes are TRBV29-1 and TRBJ2-5; D is unresolved. This CDR3 is built from 12 residues. The V gene lost 4 bases and the J gene lost 11 bases, with 17 bases spanning the gap. CDR1 is SQVTM and CDR2 is ANQGSEA in the germline V gene. The CDR3 loop is CSVAAAYNEQYF. The CDR3 nucleotides are TGCAGCGTTGCAGCAGCCTACAATGAGCAGTACTTC.

The chain employs TRBV20-1 and TRBJ2-1; TRBD2 matches 9 bases. Trimming at V came to 8 bases and at J to 10 bases, leaving 18 bases not matched to a gene. This CDR3 has 15 amino acids. Germline V lookup: CDR1 DFQATT, CDR2 SNEGSKA (reference sequence). The CDR3 coding sequence is TGCAGTACCCTCCGGGGTAGCGGGGGTCTTTTGGAGCAGTTCTTC. Protein sequence: CSTLRGSGGLLEQFF.

V is TRBV4-1 and J is TRBJ1-3; no firm D call. V was cut by 2 bases and J by 11 bases, with 25 bases left in between. The CDR3 contains 17 residues. Looked up from germline, CDR1 is MGHRA and CDR2 is YSYEKL. The CDR3 loop reads CASSQRGGVPGDHPIYF. CDR3 DNA: TGCGCCAGCAGCCAACGAGGCGGGGTCCCCGGTGACCACCCCATATATTTT.

This clonotype was found many times. This chain links TRBV6-1 with TRBJ2-1; D gene ambiguous. This CDR3 is built from 10 residues. Germline CDR1 reads MNHNS; CDR2 reads SASEGT. The V and J ends lost 6 bases and 9 bases respectively, with 6 bases between them. The CDR3 reads CASSLLEQFF. The DNA for the CDR3 is TGTGCCAGCAGCCTGCTTGAGCAGTTCTTC.

The V call is TRBV20-1, the J call TRBJ2-7, with 10 nucleotides matching TRBD1. Trimming cost V 6 bases and J 0 bases; bases outside gene matches: 14. The CDR3 consists of 17 residues. CDR1 is DFQATT and CDR2 is SNEGSKA in the germline V gene (reference sequence). The chain's CDR3 is CSAETPGTGVPSYEQYF. The CDR3 coding sequence is TGCAGTGCGGAGACGCCCGGGACAGGGGTTCCCTCCTACGAGCAGTACTTC.

The chain couples TRBV7-9 to TRBJ1-1, with D uncertain. The CDR3 extends over 15 amino acids. Germline V gene sequence: CDR1 SEHNR, CDR2 FQNEAQ (reference sequence). The ends were cut back, 1 base at V and 1 base at J, with 10 bases in the middle. The CDR3 is CASSLGGWQNTEAFF. The CDR3 DNA sequence: TGTGCCAGCAGCTTAGGTGGCTGGCAGAACACTGAAGCTTTCTTT.

The chain combines TRBV20-1 with TRBJ2-1; 10 bases agree with TRBD2. V lost 0 bases, J lost 12 bases, and 11 bases stayed unmatched. Looked up from germline, CDR1 is DFQATT and CDR2 is SNEGSKA (reference sequence). The length of the CDR3 is 15 residues. CDR3 residues: CSAREASGRGLGQFF. The CDR3 DNA sequence: TGCAGTGCTAGAGAGGCTAGCGGGAGAGGCCTGGGGCAGTTCTTC.

The rearrangement uses TRBV4-1 and TRBJ1-5; TRBD1 is a possible D gene (6 bases). This CDR3 is 17 amino acids long. Germline values: CDR1 MGHRA, CDR2 YSYEKL. With 0 bases removed from V and 0 bases from J, the gap between germline ends came to 12 bases. CDR3 DNA: TGCGCCAGCAGCCAAGAGGTCACAGGGCATAGCAATCAGCCCCAGCATTTT. Its protein product is CASSQEVTGHSNQPQHF.

In its sample, this clonotype was seen a few times. V and J are TRBV20-1 and TRBJ2-1; 10 nucleotides match TRBD2. CDR3 length: 16 residues. Germline assignment: CDR1 DFQATT and CDR2 SNEGSKA (reference sequence). Germline trimming cut 0 bases from V and 10 bases from J; bases unmatched to any gene: 12. The CDR3 sequence is CSARDRWGLAIQEQFF. CDR3 DNA sequence: TGCAGTGCTAGAGATCGTTGGGGACTAGCGATCCAGGAGCAGTTCTTC.

This clonotype was counted a single time. An end of the junction differs from the germline gene, which may be a read error. The chain links TRBV20-1 to TRBJ2-3; weak D call: TRBD2 (6 bases). CDR1 and CDR2 (germline): DFQATT, SNEGSKA (reference sequence). This CDR3 has 14 amino acids. Written as DNA, the CDR3 is TGCGGTGCTCAGACTAGTGCGGGCACAGATACGCAGTATTTT. It translates to CGAQTSAGTDTQYF.

This clonotype has a count of ten or more. This chain connects TRBV10-3 to TRBJ1-1; D is uncertain. This CDR3 has 10 residues. Germline CDR1 reads ENHRY; CDR2 reads SYGVKD. V was cut by 10 bases and J by 3 bases, with 6 bases left in between. The CDR3 sequence is CATWDTEAFF. CDR3 DNA sequence: TGTGCCACCTGGGACACTGAAGCTTTCTTT.

This clonotype was seen more than once but under ten times. The CDR3 coding sequence is TGTGCCAGCAGCCCACCGGGACGCCGCACAGATACGCAGTATTTT. It is translated as CASSPPGRRTDTQYF. This chain joins TRBV7-9 and TRBJ2-3; D assignment may be TRBD1 or TRBD2 (5 bases each). The germline CDR1 and CDR2 sequences are SEHNR and FQNEAQ (reference sequence). V lost 5 bases, J lost 1 base, and 13 bases lay in between. The CDR3 length is 15 residues. The whole variable domain, remainder taken from reference TRBV7-9 and TRBJ2-3, is DTGVSQNPRHKITKRGQNVTFRCDPISEHNRLYWYRQTLGQGPEFLTYFQNEAQLEKSRLLSDRFSAERPKGSFSTLEIQRTEQGDSAMYLCASSPPGRRTDTQYFGPGTRLTVL.

This clonotype occurred a few times. J is TRBJ1-5 and V is TRBV3-1; D is possibly TRBD1 (6 bases). The CDR3 has 15 residues. CDR1 and CDR2 (germline): LGHDT, YNNKEL (reference sequence). Trimming stripped 4 bases from V and 3 bases from J, with 13 bases between. In DNA form, the CDR3 reads TGTGCCAGCAGCCTCGGACAGTATAACAATCAGCCCCAGCATTTT. Translating gives CASSLGQYNNQPQHF.

The sample holds many counts of this clonotype. J is TRBJ1-2 and V is TRBV5-1; no firm D call. Germline V CDR1 and CDR2: SGHRS, YFSETQ. V was clipped by 7 bases and J by 1 base, with 14 bases between them. There are 14 residues in the CDR3. As DNA, the CDR3 is TGCGCCAGCCATACGGGGTCGAGTAACTATGGCTACACCTTC. Its translation: CASHTGSSNYGYTF.

This clonotype was counted between two and nine times. V and J are TRBV12-3 or TRBV12-4 and TRBJ2-5; 8 nucleotides agree with TRBD2. With 2 bases clipped from V and 1 base from J, the junction kept 9 bases outside the gene matches. CDR3 length: 17 amino acids. This CDR3 is CASSLRSGSGGQETQYF. The CDR3, as DNA: TGTGCCAGCAGTTTAAGGAGCGGGAGCGGGGGCCAAGAGACCCAGTACTTC.

This clonotype has ten or more counts. The rearrangement links TRBV7-2 to TRBJ2-1; 11 bases align to TRBD2. V shed 1 base and J 9 bases; nucleotides not matched to a gene: 5. The CDR3 covers 15 residues. From germline, CDR1 is SGHTA and CDR2 FQGNSA. The CDR3, as DNA: TGTGCCAGCAGCTTAGATAGCGGGGGGGCTGTTGAGCAGTTCTTC. It specifies CASSLDSGGAVEQFF.

V usage is TRBV2 and J usage is TRBJ2-1; D possibly uses TRBD1 or TRBD2 (5 bases each). Germline V gene data show CDR1 as SNHLY and CDR2 as FYNNEI. Trimming pared 3 bases from V and 0 bases from J, leaving 12 bases between. The CDR3 runs to 16 residues. CDR3 DNA sequence: TGTGCCAGCAGTGACGAGGGGCAGGGCTCCTACAATGAGCAGTTCTTC. Protein product: CASSDEGQGSYNEQFF.

This clonotype was observed once. CDR3 in amino acids: CASSLRGARYGYTF. CDR3 nucleotides: TGTGCCAGCAGTTTAAGAGGGGCTAGGTATGGCTACACCTTC. This sequence joins TRBV27 and TRBJ1-2; possibly TRBD1 for D (5 bases). Germline CDR1 MNHEY, CDR2 SMNVEV (reference sequence). V was trimmed by 2 bases and J by 5 bases, leaving 12 bases between them. The CDR3 length is 14 residues.

The chain links TRBV10-3 to TRBJ2-5; D may be TRBD2 (6 bases). V was clipped by 6 bases and J by 5 bases, with 13 bases between them. The CDR3 loop spans 13 amino acids. Per germline, CDR1 ENHRY and CDR2 SYGVKD. The CDR3 region is CAIRGGTWETQYF. DNA of the CDR3: TGTGCCATCAGGGGCGGGACTTGGGAGACCCAGTACTTC.

This chain links TRBV5-6 with TRBJ1-4, with D tentatively TRBD1 (6 bases). The germline V and J ends were trimmed by 4 bases and 4 bases, with 17 bases remaining between them. CDR3 size: 16 residues. Per germline, CDR1 SGHDT and CDR2 YYEEEE. The CDR3 region has the DNA TGTGCCAGCAGCATCCGACCAGGGGCACTTAATGAAAAACTGTTTTTT. Protein product: CASSIRPGALNEKLFF.

This clonotype occurred once. The rearrangement links TRBV20-1 to TRBJ2-5; 8 bases agree with TRBD1. The DNA end favors TRBJ2-7, so the J call may be wrong. This CDR3 has 13 residues. Per the germline V gene, CDR1 is DFQATT and CDR2 is SNEGSKA (reference sequence). DNA for the CDR3: TGCAGTGCTAGTCAGGGGGCCATCTACGAGCAGTACTTC. Its protein product is CSASQGAIYEQYF.

The chain employs TRBV27 and TRBJ2-3; D is unclear. Per the germline V gene, CDR1 is MNHEY and CDR2 is SMNVEV (reference sequence). This CDR3 has 15 amino acids. With 8 bases removed from V and 6 bases from J, the gap between germline ends came to 21 bases. The CDR3 region is CASAATAGAGDTQYF. As DNA, the CDR3 is TGTGCCAGCGCCGCCACGGCAGGAGCCGGGGATACGCAGTATTTT.

This clonotype has just a few counts. V is TRBV20-1 and J is TRBJ1-6; 9 bases line up with TRBD1. Germline assignment: CDR1 DFQATT and CDR2 SNEGSKA (reference sequence). The CDR3 has 14 residues. Unmatched junction bases numbered 8, after V lost 5 bases and J lost 9 bases. CDR3 sequence: CSAAVGQGSSPLHF. For the CDR3, the DNA is TGCAGTGCTGCGGTGGGACAGGGTAGTTCACCCCTCCACTTT.

This chain connects TRBV28 to TRBJ2-1; TRBD2 matches 7 bases. The CDR3 consists of 17 residues. CDR1 MDHEN and CDR2 SYDVKM come from the germline V gene. V dropped 6 bases and J dropped 3; count of bases not matched to a gene: 14. In DNA form, the CDR3 reads TGTGCCAGCAGCGGAGCCGGGACTACCCACCGCTACAATGAGCAGTTCTTC. Translated: CASSGAGTTHRYNEQFF. Together with reference TRBV28 and TRBJ2-1, the CDR3 gives the full variable domain: DVKVTQSSRYLVKRTGEKVFLECVQDMDHENMFWYRQDPGLGLRLIYFSYDVKMKEKGDIPEGYSVSREKKERFSLILESASTNQTSMYLCASSGAGTTHRYNEQFFGPGTRLTVL.

This sequence joins TRBV2 and TRBJ2-7, with 9 bases identical to TRBD2. Germline assignment: CDR1 SNHLY and CDR2 FYNNEI. The CDR3 totals 14 residues. V lost 6 bases to trimming and J lost 9 bases; unmatched junction nucleotides: 12. CDR3 in amino acids: CASSFSGGSLGQYF. CDR3 coding DNA: TGTGCCAGCAGCTTTAGCGGGGGTTCCCTGGGGCAGTACTTC.

This clonotype was counted between two and nine times. This chain's CDR3 is CASSLTIGSSTDTQYF. CDR3 DNA: TGTGCCAGCAGCTTAACGATTGGCTCAAGCACAGATACGCAGTATTTT. The chain is built from TRBV7-3 and TRBJ2-3; D gene ambiguous. The CDR3 sequence is 16 residues long. V was trimmed by 0 bases and J by 0 bases, leaving 10 bases between them. Germline lookup yields CDR1 SGHTA and CDR2 FQGTGA.

This clonotype was observed a few times. The chain is built from TRBV7-9 and TRBJ2-5, with D perhaps TRBD2 (5 bases). From germline, CDR1 is SEHNR and CDR2 FQNEAQ (reference sequence). V lost 7 bases, J lost 3 bases, and 12 bases lay in between. The CDR3 is 13 residues long. The CDR3 DNA is TGTGCCAGCATCCCCTCCGGGAAAGAGACCCAGTACTTC. The encoded protein is CASIPSGKETQYF.

This clonotype was recorded many times. The V and J genes are TRBV10-3 and TRBJ2-5, with 9 bases identical to TRBD2. There are 13 residues in the CDR3. Germline CDR1 and CDR2: ENHRY and SYGVKD. The V and J ends lost 11 bases and 3 bases, in that order; junction bases with no gene match: 7. This CDR3 reads CASRTSAEETQYF. As DNA, the CDR3 is TGTGCCTCTAGGACTAGCGCGGAAGAGACCCAGTACTTC.